A single sample gave rise to the 19 T cell receptor beta chains below, sequenced in a study of T cells in Graves' hyperthyroidism and ophthalmopathy. Amplification of TCR beta CDR3 regions was performed using RNA transcripts as template. Researchers ran a first-round RT-PCR on the TCR CDR3 using the HTBI primer set. TCRdb used MiXCR to reprocess the multiplex PCR reads, holding one entry per CDR3 protein. The sample lists around 440,000 distinct CDR3 sequences; less than 20% were seen once. Sample: blood. Every receptor here comes from a woman between 18 and 29 years old with Graves' hyperthyroidism.

The sample holds a few counts of this clonotype. V gene TRBV15 combines with J gene TRBJ1-4; 9 bases agree with TRBD1. After removal of 3 bases from V and 7 bases from J, the junction contained 3 bases not matched to a gene. Germline CDR1 LNHNV, CDR2 YYDKDF (reference sequence). This CDR3 is 14 amino acids long. Here the CDR3 reads CATSRGQGAEKLFF. CDR3 nucleotides: TGTGCCACCAGCAGGGGACAGGGTGCTGAAAAACTGTTTTTT.

This sequence joins TRBV7-3 and TRBJ2-1, with D perhaps matching TRBD2 (6 bases). Trimming took 5 bases from V and 8 from J, leaving 16 bases between them. This CDR3 spans 14 amino acids. Per the germline V gene, CDR1 is SGHTA and CDR2 is FQGTGA. The CDR3 reads CASSPDYGVDEQFF. For the CDR3, the DNA is TGTGCCAGCAGCCCGGACTACGGGGTGGATGAGCAGTTCTTC.

This clonotype was counted at least ten times. The chain uses TRBV11-1 and TRBJ1-2, with 7 bases that match TRBD1. With V trimmed by 4 bases and J by 5 bases, 19 bases remained unmatched. From germline, CDR1 is SGHAT and CDR2 FQDESV (reference sequence). The CDR3 totals 18 residues. The CDR3 region is CASSSLPYDREGSYGYTF. CDR3 bases: TGTGCCAGCAGCTCCCTTCCCTATGACAGGGAGGGGTCATATGGCTACACCTTC.

Comments on this clonotype: A much larger clonotype is one base distant, so this may be a read error. The chain employs TRBV3-1 and TRBJ1-2; D ambiguous. The CDR3 totals 12 residues. Per the germline V gene, CDR1 is LGHDT and CDR2 is YNNKEL (reference sequence). Here the CDR3 DNA reads TGTGCCAGCAGCCAAGGGACCTATAGCTACACCTTC. This gives the protein CASSQGTYSYTF.

This clonotype came up many times. The chain recombines TRBV6-5 with TRBJ1-3, with a tentative D call TRBD1 (5 bases). Germline CDR1 MNHEY, CDR2 SVGAGI. The CDR3 length is 17 residues. Deletions cut 0 bases from V and 4 bases from J, with 16 bases between. CDR3 DNA sequence: TGTGCCAGCAGTTACTCGAAAGGGGCAGTTACAGGAAACACCATATATTTT. Amino acids: CASSYSKGAVTGNTIYF.

As to this clonotype: One base away lies a much larger clone, so this may be a sequencing read error. The chain joins TRBV7-9 to TRBJ2-7; D possibly matches TRBD1 or TRBD2 (5 bases each). Germline V gene sequence: CDR1 SEHNR, CDR2 FQNEAQ (reference sequence). There are 14 residues in the CDR3. This CDR3 reads CAGSRPGRSYEQYF. The CDR3 bases are TGTGCCGGCAGCCGACCGGGGCGCTCCTACGAGCAGTACTTC.

The genes are TRBV5-6 and TRBJ1-2; D gene ambiguous. CDR1 SGHDT and CDR2 YYEEEE come from the germline V gene. Trimming cost V 0 bases and J 11 bases, with 11 bases left between them. This CDR3 is 12 amino acids long. CDR3 in amino acids: CASSLETARYTF. The DNA for the CDR3 is TGTGCCAGCAGCTTGGAGACGGCTCGGTACACCTTC.

This clonotype was observed at least ten times. V usage is TRBV7-9 and J usage is TRBJ2-6, with TRBD2 matching 10 bases. Germline lookup yields CDR1 SEHNR and CDR2 FQNEAQ (reference sequence). J gave up 0 bases and V 4 bases, and 6 bases lay outside the gene matches. The CDR3 has 18 amino acids. The CDR3 here is CASSSPTSGDSGANVLTF. CDR3 sequence (DNA): TGTGCCAGCAGCTCTCCCACTAGCGGGGACTCTGGGGCCAACGTCCTGACTTTC.

This clonotype has just a few counts. The chain recombines TRBV4-1 with TRBJ1-6; 8 positions match TRBD1. This CDR3 spans 14 amino acids. Unmatched junction bases numbered 8, after V lost 6 bases and J lost 10 bases. Germline V CDR1 and CDR2: MGHRA, YSYEKL. CDR3 bases: TGCGCCAGCAGGCGGACAGGGTGGAGCTCACCCCTCCACTTT. Encoded protein: CASRRTGWSSPLHF.

The gene calls are TRBV11-3 and TRBJ2-3; D may be TRBD2 (6 bases). Trimming stripped 5 bases from V and 1 base from J, with 16 bases between. CDR3 length equals 16 residues. Germline loops: CDR1 SGHNT, CDR2 YENEEA. CDR3 bases: TGTGCCAGCAGCCTCAGGTCGGGAGAAGGCACAGATACGCAGTATTTT. Its protein product is CASSLRSGEGTDTQYF.

In its sample, this clonotype was seen many times. V is TRBV28 and J is TRBJ2-3, with D hard to call. The CDR3 is 12 residues long. CDR1 and CDR2 (germline): MDHEN, SYDVKM. Trimming took off 10 bases at V and 3 bases at J, with 11 bases between the two ends. CDR3 sequence (DNA): TGTGCCACTTCTCTAGGGACAGATACGCAGTATTTT. Its protein product is CATSLGTDTQYF.

This clonotype was recorded at least ten times. In nucleotides, the CDR3 is TGTGCCAGCAGTTTGACGGTCAAGAACACTGAAGCTTTCTTT. Encoded protein: CASSLTVKNTEAFF. The chain employs TRBV27 and TRBJ1-1; no clear D. Germline V gives CDR1 MNHEY, CDR2 SMNVEV (reference sequence). The CDR3 spans 14 residues. V was trimmed by 3 bases and J by 1 base, leaving 9 bases between them.

This clonotype was found many times. J is TRBJ1-2 and V is TRBV6-1, with 12 nucleotides matching TRBD1. Germline CDR1 is MNHNS and CDR2 is SASEGT. J gave up 4 bases and V 5 bases, and 17 bases lay outside the gene matches. The CDR3 runs to 19 residues. The DNA of the CDR3 is TGTGCCAGCAGTACGAGATACCGGGACAGGGGGCGAGGCCTCTATGGCTACACCTTC. It codes for CASSTRYRDRGRGLYGYTF.

Ten or more counts support this clonotype. This chain joins TRBV5-6 and TRBJ2-7; 9 nucleotides match TRBD1. Germline CDR1 and CDR2: SGHDT and YYEEEE. The V segment lost 3 bases and the J segment 2 bases; nucleotides outside the gene matches: 3. This CDR3 comprises 14 residues. The CDR3 is CASSSQGAAYEQYF. In DNA form, the CDR3 reads TGTGCCAGCAGCTCACAGGGGGCGGCCTACGAGCAGTACTTC. Full variable domain (rest looked up from reference TRBV5-6 and TRBJ2-7): DAGVTQSPTHLIKTRGQQVTLRCSPKSGHDTVSWYQQALGQGPQFIFQYYEEEERQRGNFPDRFSGHQFPNYSSELNVNALLLGDSALYLCASSSQGAAYEQYFGPGTRLTVT.

The V call is TRBV29-1, the J call TRBJ2-3, with D possibly called TRBD1 or TRBD2 (6 bases each). The CDR3 spans 15 residues. V was shortened by 1 base and J by 2 bases, with 13 bases between the two germline ends. Germline V gene sequence: CDR1 SQVTM, CDR2 ANQGSEA. The DNA for the CDR3 is TGCAGCGTTGAAGGTGGGGGGCATCTCACAGATACGCAGTATTTT. It specifies CSVEGGGHLTDTQYF.

Many counts were recorded for this clonotype. The chain joins TRBV2 to TRBJ2-1; tentatively, D is TRBD1 (5 bases). V lost 7 bases to trimming and J lost 8 bases, with 9 bases between them. Germline V gene lookup returns CDR1 SNHLY and CDR2 FYNNEI. The length of the CDR3 is 11 residues. The CDR3 loop reads CASIKGYEQFF. The CDR3 DNA is TGTGCCAGCATAAAGGGGTATGAGCAGTTCTTC.

This clonotype appeared many times. The chain carries TRBV7-9 and TRBJ2-7; D gene unclear. The V end lost 1 base, the J end lost 0 bases, and 7 bases lay between the germline ends. The CDR3 is 14 amino acids. Germline assignment: CDR1 SEHNR and CDR2 FQNEAQ (reference sequence). The CDR3 is CASSLDVYSYEQYF. The CDR3 DNA reads TGTGCCAGCAGCTTAGACGTATACTCCTACGAGCAGTACTTC.

This clonotype was counted many times. The rearrangement links TRBV6-1 to TRBJ1-5, with D possibly TRBD1 on 6 matching bases. The V and J ends lost 4 bases and 4 bases respectively, with 11 bases between them. Germline CDR1 and CDR2: MNHNS and SASEGT. CDR3 size: 14 residues. In nucleotides, the CDR3 is TGTGCCAGCAGTGGAAGGACAGAAAATCAGCCCCAGCATTTT. This gives the protein CASSGRTENQPQHF.

The chain recombines TRBV27 with TRBJ1-5; D is perhaps TRBD1 (6 bases). Germline CDR1 and CDR2: MNHEY and SMNVEV (reference sequence). With 2 bases removed from V and 3 bases from J, the gap between germline ends came to 8 bases. The CDR3 is 14 amino acids. The CDR3 coding sequence is TGTGCCAGCAGTTTAATGGGGGCCAATCAGCCCCAGCATTTT. Translating gives CASSLMGANQPQHF.